The 6 T cell receptor beta chains presented below share a single source sample, sequenced in a study of cytomegalovirus exposure and HLA in healthy donors. The PCR had 60 Vbeta and 13 Jbeta primers. Here immunoSEQ multiplex PCR was the method, and the copy in TCRdb shows in-frame clones only, minus some. The repertoire has about 130,000 clones, 70% to 90% of them found once; the top ten carry around 6.4%. Sequencing was done on a sample of PBMCs. Every receptor here comes from a woman in her thirties or forties in good health and CMV-seropositive.

The J gene is TRBJ1-2, the V gene TRBV13; weak D call: TRBD1 (5 bases). CDR1 is PRHDT, CDR2 FYEKMQ, per germline (reference sequence). Trimming took 0 bases from V and 7 from J, leaving 12 bases between them. This CDR3 has 14 amino acids. The CDR3 loop is CASSLGLGGRGYTF. The CDR3 DNA follows: TGTGCCAGCAGCTTAGGCCTCGGGGGACGTGGCTACACCTTC.

This clone was seen more than once but under ten times. The CDR3 protein is CASSDAGGAGANVLTF. The CDR3, as DNA: TGTGCCAGCAGTGACGCAGGGGGCGCTGGGGCCAACGTCCTGACTTTC. The rearrangement links TRBV6-4 to TRBJ2-6, with 8 nucleotides matching TRBD1. The CDR3 loop spans 16 amino acids. Germline assignment: CDR1 MRHNA and CDR2 SNTAGT. The V and J ends lost 2 bases and 2 bases, in that order; junction bases with no gene match: 2.

CDR3 coding DNA: TGCGCCAGCAGCCAAAGAGACAGACCCCTCCACTTT. Encoded protein: CASSQRDRPLHF. This rearrangement joins TRBV4-1 to TRBJ1-6; the D gene is possibly TRBD1 (5 bases). CDR3 size: 12 residues. In germline, CDR1 is MGHRA, CDR2 YSYEKL. V was pared by 2 bases and J by 12 bases, with 8 bases between.

The chain couples TRBV5-1 to TRBJ1-5, with D perhaps TRBD1 (6 bases). The germline gives CDR1 SGHRS, CDR2 YFSETQ. The CDR3 runs 15 residues. The V end was cut by 4 bases, the J end by 5 bases, with 16 bases between. The CDR3 protein is CASSVGTTDDQPQHF. The CDR3 coding sequence is TGCGCCAGCAGCGTCGGGACAACCGACGATCAGCCCCAGCATTTT. Using reference TRBV5-1 and TRBJ1-5 for the parts outside the CDR3, the full variable domain is KAGVTQTPRYLIKTRGQQVTLSCSPISGHRSVSWYQQTPGQGLQFLFEYFSETQRNKGNFPGRFSGRQFSNSRSEMNVSTLELGDSALYLCASSVGTTDDQPQHFGDGTRLSIL.

This clone appeared a few times. The genes are TRBV28 and TRBJ2-7; the D is unclear. This CDR3 comprises 15 residues. CDR1 is MDHEN, CDR2 SYDVKM, per germline. Trimming left V 8 bases short and J 5 bases short, with 22 bases between. The CDR3 bases are TGTGCCAGCCCTCCGTCCCTGGGCGCCTCTAACGAGCAGTACTTC. Protein product: CASPPSLGASNEQYF.

This clone was seen only a few times. The J gene is TRBJ2-1, the V gene TRBV7-9; 7 nucleotides agree with TRBD2. This CDR3 has 13 residues. The V and J ends lost 4 bases and 7 bases, in that order; junction bases with no gene match: 4. CDR1 is SEHNR and CDR2 is FQNEAQ in the germline V gene (reference sequence). CDR3 bases: TGTGCCAGCAGCTACCCTAGCGGTAATGAGCAGTTCTTC. Translated: CASSYPSGNEQFF.